This paragraph reports one T cell receptor (beta chain). Its antigen is currently not known. No base qualities exist here, and no much larger clone lies one base off it. This specimen belongs to a study of beta chain features in type 1 diabetes (dated by TCRdb to between 2018 and 2020). For the wider study: Patients and healthy donors did not differ in mean age, gender distribution, total cell number or subset yield. A total of 107,917,701 sorted cells were examined across all samples, and RNA yield correlated strongly with the number of cells per subset. In the study, recently diagnosed type 1 diabetes patients and matched healthy donors were compared on the TCRB repertoires of their sorted circulating CD4+ T cell subsets. Regulatory and stem cell-like memory subsets were isolated from only 8 patients and about eight healthy donors, whereas naive and central memory subsets came from all 30 or so donors. What the study reported, not specific to this receptor: Because the HLA sub-analyses included only small numbers of individuals, any influence of HLA type on TCRB rearrangement was left unresolved. Because cDNA was sequenced instead of genomic DNA, highly expressing activated cells could be over-represented, though the groups showed no difference in activation or CD3 levels. Patients with type 1 diabetes made fewer insertions and deleted more nucleotides at VDJ recombination sites, implying thymic rearrangement abnormalities. Naive, central memory and regulatory TCRB repertoires appeared more similar among patients than among healthy donors. In all four CD4+ subsets, TCRB CDR3 length was moderately but significantly shorter in type 1 diabetes patients. Shorter templates might be favored by PCR, yet because patient and control samples were amplified and corrected together, any such skew would affect both groups equally.

The High Capacity cDNA Reverse Transcription Kit was used to reverse transcribe all of the isolated RNA, meaning that expressed TCRB transcripts were what got sequenced. Naive, central memory and regulatory T cell samples underwent deep immunoSEQ sequencing, averaging around 3.6 million total reads per sample. Sorted cells were lysed in RLT buffer, and RNA was extracted using DNase-treated RNeasy Micro or Mini kits according to cell number. Each cell subset was processed on its own to prevent cross-contamination, while patient and healthy donor samples were processed together. The immunoSEQ multiplex PCR was used to amplify TCRB sequences from cDNA, yielding 87-bp fragments that span the CDR3 region. Sequencing of the amplicons was done on the Illumina HiSeq platform. The original pipeline was this. Synthetic template baselines were used to correct PCR bias computationally, reads within Hamming distance 2 were collapsed, and singletons that could not be merged were discarded. By aligning reads against IMGT, V, D and J genes, CDR3 length, and insertions or deletions at six rearrangement sites were assigned. Within each subset, clonotype counts were normalized to the number of sorted cells before true diversity and Gini coefficients were calculated with the tcR R package. The overlap coefficient, calculated on TCRB nucleotide sequences, was used to measure repertoire sharing. As a proxy for the pre-selection repertoire, out-of-frame TCRB sequences from naive cells were analyzed. Here the immuneACCESS table is served through TCRdb, limited to in-frame sequences with V and J called. Missing clones are a known gap in these copies; in checked studies unresolved V genes cover under half, and the rest lacks a known reason. V and J calls and clone size are as listed in that table; D and trimming were resolved from the DNA. A total of over 600,000 clones appear in this sample, 9.5% to 15% of them only once. About 0.11% of the sample comes from the top ten.

Each donor gave one peripheral blood draw, approximately 0.11 L on average, collected into heparinised tubes. Naive, central memory, regulatory and stem cell-like memory CD4+ T cells were sorted on a BD FACSAria II using a panel including CD45RO, CCR7, CD25, CD127, CD95 and CD27. Purity was above 98% for every sorted population. PBMCs were isolated right away by Lymphoprep density gradient centrifugation and were stained directly, without culture. Samples were stained and sorted in pairs, with one healthy donor and one patient per experiment, so that batch effects were minimized. Material for sequencing was naive CD4+ T cells from blood. In the paper's terms, the cell subset or site label means: true naive CD4+ T cells. This receptor was identified in a man aged 25-40 years with type 1 diabetes.

CDR3 reads: CAISERGQDTEAFF. The bases are TGTGCCATCAGTGAAAGGGGGCAAGACACTGAAGCTTTCTTT. The chain was built from TRBV10-3 and TRBJ1-1; TRBD1 agrees with 7 junctional bases. V ends up 3 bases short and J 3 bases short, with an unmatched junction base count of 4. From the cysteine through the phenylalanine, the CDR3 covers 14 amino acids. Of the read, only the CDR3 DNA is kept; its 42 bases are in frame from base 1. The germline V gene encodes CDR1 ENHRY and CDR2 SYGVKD.